Listed below are T cell receptor beta chains from one sample, sequenced in a study of T-cell reconstitution after alpha-beta-depleted transplantation in children. In TCRdb, the PCR reads were re-called with MiXCR into one record per CDR3 protein. The sample carries fewer than 750,000 distinct CDR3 sequences, more than 20% recorded once. Sequencing was performed on PBMCs, mostly from graft donor cells, taken 360 days after TCRalphabeta/CD19-depleted stem cell transplant. These receptors all come from a boy under two years old who had a stem cell transplant for acute myeloid leukemia, so the T cells may come from the graft donor. CDR3s include the opening cysteine and the closing phenylalanine or tryptophan. Fields, in order: V gene, clone size, J gene, D gene, CDR3 protein, CDR3 DNA. The D gene is left open where the match is weak. Some rows have no size entry. The others give once, few or many, or a class for an expanded clone.

>TRBV20-1|NA|TRBJ2-2|TRBD2
CSARDHFSGGTGELFF
TGCAGTGCTAGAGATCACTTTAGCGGGGGCACCGGGGAGCTGTTTTTT
>TRBV15|NA|TRBJ2-3|NA
CATRRELGTDTQYF
TGTGCCACCAGACGAGAATTAGGCACAGATACGCAGTATTTT
>TRBV6-6|NA|TRBJ2-2|NA
CASSYSLGLFF
TGTGCCAGCAGTTACTCGTTAGGGCTGTTTTTT
>TRBV20-1|few|TRBJ1-1|NA
CSARDFPFNTEAFF
TGCAGTGCTAGAGATTTCCCTTTTAACACTGAAGCTTTCTTT
>TRBV20-1|NA|TRBJ1-1|TRBD1
CSAFGQGAITEAFF
TGCAGTGCTTTCGGACAGGGGGCGATCACTGAAGCTTTCTTT
>TRBV6-2/TRBV6-3|few|TRBJ1-2|NA
CASSYSMGPNYGYTF
TGTGCCAGCAGTTACTCGATGGGGCCGAACTATGGCTACACCTTC
>TRBV28|many|TRBJ1-1|NA
CASKRGVTEAFF
TGTGCCAGCAAGAGAGGGGTAACTGAAGCTTTCTTT
>TRBV29-1|many|TRBJ1-5|NA
CSVMGPNQPQHF
TGCAGCGTGATGGGTCCTAATCAGCCCCAGCATTTT
>TRBV28|few|TRBJ2-1|NA
CASSPGLSQYNEQFF
TGTGCCAGCAGTCCGGGACTTTCTCAGTACAATGAGCAGTTCTTC
>TRBV12-3/TRBV12-4|many|TRBJ2-1|NA
CASSRTRELLSSYNEQFF
TGTGCCAGCAGTAGAACTAGGGAGCTCCTAAGCTCCTACAATGAGCAGTTCTTC
>TRBV11-1|few|TRBJ2-1|TRBD2
CASSPRRFGGTSYNEQFF
TGTGCCAGCAGCCCCAGGCGCTTCGGGGGGACGTCCTACAATGAGCAGTTCTTC
>TRBV12-5|NA|TRBJ2-7|TRBD1
CASGLHRQGIWYEQYF
TGTGCTAGTGGTCTCCACCGACAGGGAATTTGGTACGAGCAGTACTTC
>TRBV29-1|few|TRBJ1-4|NA
CSVRSGANEKLFF
TGCAGCGTCCGCTCCGGGGCTAATGAAAAACTGTTTTTT
>TRBV7-2|few|TRBJ2-5|TRBD2
CASSLRSGAGETQYF
TGTGCCAGCAGCCTCCGGAGCGGGGCGGGGGAGACCCAGTACTTC
>TRBV4-3|few|TRBJ2-3|NA
CASSQVGRGRREQYF
TGCGCCAGCAGCCAAGTGGGGAGGGGGCGGCGTGAGCAGTATTTT
>TRBV12-3/TRBV12-4|few|TRBJ1-6|NA
CASSLKNYSPLHF
TGTGCCAGCAGTTTAAAGAACTATTCACCCCTCCACTTT
>TRBV20-1|NA|TRBJ2-3|TRBD1
CSATYRGTGRGDTQYF
TGCAGTGCTACCTACCGCGGGACAGGCCGAGGAGATACGCAGTATTTT
>TRBV6-2/TRBV6-3|few|TRBJ1-4|NA
CASNSGTTGNEKLFF
TGTGCCAGCAATTCCGGGACAACGGGAAATGAAAAACTGTTTTTT
>TRBV11-2|NA|TRBJ1-3|NA
CASSLDLDIKGNTIYF
TGTGCCAGCAGCTTAGATTTGGACATAAAAGGAAACACCATATATTTT
>TRBV18|NA|TRBJ2-5|NA
CASSPGPTETQYF
TGTGCCAGCTCACCCGGCCCTACGGAGACCCAGTACTTC
>TRBV9|NA|TRBJ2-1|NA
CASSVLGAGSSEQFF
TGTGCCAGCAGCGTTTTGGGGGCCGGGTCAAGTGAGCAGTTCTTC
>TRBV29-1|many|TRBJ2-4|TRBD1
CSVEFAGQGGNIQYF
TGCAGCGTTGAGTTCGCGGGACAGGGTGGGAACATTCAGTACTTC